This section outlines one TCR beta chain sequence together with its context. Antigen specificity is unknown. With the read ending 3 residues before the CDR3 end, the germline J gene is used to fill in that end. Profiled with immunoSEQ multiplex PCR; TCRdb holds only in-frame clones, not every one. The sample spans tens of thousands of clones; the ten largest clones claim roughly 1.2%. Germline CDR1 reads ENHRY; CDR2 reads SYGVKD. The ends lost 7 bases at V and 8 bases at J; junction bases unmatched: 9. The CDR3 is 15 residues long. This sample is part of a study of T cells in women clearing cervical HPV infection. Overall study context: Case blood was drawn when the lesion was first found; control blood after infection became undetectable. General study points: TRBV6-7 abundance was lower in cases than controls (around 0.1% versus 0.15%).

Sequencing was carried out using blood buffy coat. The TCR was taken from a woman aged 18-69 years with a cervical HPV16 infection that either progressed to CIN3+ or cleared (not recorded which). The chain joins TRBV10-3 to TRBJ2-1; 12 nucleotides agree with TRBD2. The CDR3: CAIMKTSGRGDEQFF. CDR3 bases read: TGTGCCATCATGAAGACTAGCGGGAGAGGCGATGAG.